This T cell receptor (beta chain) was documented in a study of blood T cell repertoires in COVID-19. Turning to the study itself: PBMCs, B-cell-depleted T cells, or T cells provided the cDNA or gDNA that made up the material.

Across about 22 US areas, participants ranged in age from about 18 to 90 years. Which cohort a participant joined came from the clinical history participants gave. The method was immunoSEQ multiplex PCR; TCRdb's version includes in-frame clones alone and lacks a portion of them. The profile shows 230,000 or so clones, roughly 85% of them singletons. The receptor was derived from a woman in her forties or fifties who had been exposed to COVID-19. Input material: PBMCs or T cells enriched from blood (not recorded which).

The CDR3 protein is CASSQGQFGLGGNEQFF. CDR3 nucleotides: TGTGCCAGCAGTCAAGGACAATTCGGGCTAGGTGGCAATGAGCAGTTCTTC. The chain combines TRBV5-5 with TRBJ2-1, with TRBD1 as a possible D gene (5 bases). Germline V CDR1 and CDR2: SGHKS, YYEKEE (reference sequence). The CDR3 has 17 residues. V was shortened by 5 bases and J by 6 bases, with 24 bases between the two germline ends.